This T cell receptor (beta chain) was retrieved from a study of T cells in Graves' hyperthyroidism and ophthalmopathy. Notes on this clonotype: Its specificity is unknown.

Exclusion criteria comprised uncontrolled infection, other autoimmune disease, pregnancy or lactation. Diagnosis rested on symptoms, serum thyroxine and TRAb, thyroid ultrasound, and orbital computed tomography. The CDR3 loop spans 16 amino acids. Germline V gene sequence: CDR1 SEHNR, CDR2 FQNEAQ (reference sequence). V was pared by 6 bases and J by 1 base, with 18 bases between. Amplified regions were TCR beta CDR3 sequences from RNA transcripts. When the TCR CDR3 underwent first-round RT-PCR, the HTBI primer set was used. TCRdb ran MiXCR on the multiplex PCR reads and lists one entry per CDR3 protein. Of approximately 640,000 distinct CDR3 sequences listed, 45% were seen once; the top ten hold roughly 6.5%. Study-level findings and limits: A 13 V-J signature model discriminated ophthalmopathy versus stable hyperthyroidism.

The V call is TRBV7-9, the J call TRBJ1-1, with D perhaps TRBD1 (6 bases). Input material: peripheral blood or thyroid tissue (not recorded which). The receptor was derived from an adult man with Graves' disease, either hyperthyroidism or ophthalmopathy (not recorded which). In DNA, the CDR3 is TGTGCCAGCAGATCACAACAGGGTTGGGCGAACACTGAAGCTTTCTTT. Its translation: CASRSQQGWANTEAFF.